A selection of T cell receptor beta chains follows, all from one sample in a study of blood T cell repertoires in COVID-19. The assay was immunoSEQ multiplex PCR, and TCRdb's table has in-frame clones only and misses some. The repertoire holds about 39,000 clones, with just over 90% as singletons. Sequenced input: peripheral blood. Source of these receptors: a man aged 45-65 years with active COVID-19. CDR3s include the opening cysteine and the closing phenylalanine or tryptophan. A D gene is named only where the DNA matches it firmly. Only some rows state a clone size, as once, few, many or a class for expanded clones.

CASSQELRDWRFTDTQYF TGTGCCAGCAGCCAAGAACTGAGGGACTGGCGATTCACAGATACGCAGTATTTT . . TRBJ2-3 TRBV14
CASSLVTGGGDTQYF TGTGCCAGCAGCTTAGTGACGGGAGGAGGAGATACGCAGTATTTT TRBD2 . TRBJ2-3 TRBV11-3
CARSSDRDPSTDTQYF TGTGCCAGAAGCTCCGACAGGGACCCTAGCACAGATACGCAGTATTTT . . TRBJ2-3 TRBV7-5
CASSLRFGGDGEETQYF TGTGCCAGCAGCTTACGATTTGGGGGCGACGGTGAAGAGACCCAGTACTTC . . TRBJ2-5 TRBV7-8
CASSPNRGHGYTF TGTGCCAGCAGTCCTAACAGGGGCCATGGCTACACCTTC TRBD1 . TRBJ1-2 TRBV6-5
CASSLGRGNTIYF TGTGCCAGCAGCTTAGGGCGGGGAAACACCATATATTTT . . TRBJ1-3 TRBV7-2
CASTDPRTGSDGEAFF TGCGCCAGCACCGACCCGAGGACAGGATCAGATGGTGAAGCTTTCTTT TRBD1 . TRBJ1-1 TRBV5-1
CAISELGRIQYF TGTGCCATCAGTGAGTTGGGGCGCATTCAGTACTTC . . TRBJ2-4 TRBV10-3
CASSSGTGETQYF TGCGCCAGCAGTTCCGGGACAGGGGAGACCCAGTACTTC TRBD1 . TRBJ2-5 TRBV10-1
CASSLLGLALGNEQFF TGTGCCAGCAGCCTTTTGGGACTAGCTTTGGGCAATGAGCAGTTCTTC TRBD2 once TRBJ2-1 TRBV9
CASSEAGGLQPQHF TGTGCCAGCAGTGAGGCAGGGGGCCTTCAGCCCCAGCATTTT TRBD1 . TRBJ1-5 TRBV25-1
CASSQDRQGNQPQHF TGTGCCAGCAGCCAGGATAGACAGGGCAATCAGCCCCAGCATTTT . . TRBJ1-5 TRBV4-2
CASSLVLGGVWATF TGTGCCAGCAGCTTAGTTTTGGGGGGGGTTTGGGCCACCTTC . . TRBJ1-2 TRBV11-2
CASSYVGQNQPQHF TGTGCCAGCAGCTACGTGGGGCAGAATCAGCCCCAGCATTTT . . TRBJ1-5 TRBV7-9
CASSLGRQGQETQYF TGTGCCAGCAGCTTGGGTCGACAGGGACAGGAGACCCAGTACTTC TRBD1 . TRBJ2-5 TRBV5-4
CASSQVGTGINYGYTF TGCGCCAGCAGCCAAGTCGGGACAGGGATTAACTATGGCTACACCTTC TRBD1 few TRBJ1-2 TRBV4-1
CASSPGTGKQPQHF TGCGCCAGCAGCCCAGGGACAGGGAAACAGCCCCAGCATTTT TRBD1 few TRBJ1-5 TRBV5-1
CASSVGAPGYNEQFF TGTGCCAGCAGCGTAGGTGCCCCGGGGTACAATGAGCAGTTCTTC . . TRBJ2-1 TRBV9
CASSLKSGETQYF TGTGCCAGCAGCTTAAAGTCCGGGGAGACCCAGTACTTC . . TRBJ2-5 TRBV7-2
CASHRGRDQPQHF TGTGCCAGCCACAGGGGGCGAGATCAGCCCCAGCATTTT TRBD1 once TRBJ1-5 TRBV10-3
CASSPQGLGLSSYEQYF TGTGCCAGCAGTCCCCAAGGACTAGGTTTAAGCTCCTACGAGCAGTACTTC TRBD2 few TRBJ2-7 TRBV27
CASSNERRQDHLGLIALQPQHF TGTGCCAGCAGCAACGAAAGGAGACAGGACCATTTAGGCCTTATAGCATTGCAGCCCCAGCATTTT . . TRBJ1-5 TRBV21-1
CASSLPPRHGGKRKLFF TGTGCCAGCAGTTTACCCCCAAGACACGGCGGGAAAAGAAAACTGTTTTTT . . TRBJ1-4 TRBV27
CASLTGSLTMATVF TGTGCCAGTTTGACGGGGAGCCTAACTATGGCTACGGTCTTC . . TRBJ1-2 TRBV2
CAWSTPETGPHSGEQYF TGTGCCTGGAGTACCCCAGAGACAGGGCCCCACTCCGGCGAGCAGTACTTC TRBD1 . TRBJ2-7 TRBV30
CASSPRGINSPLHF TGTGCCAGCAGCCCTCGGGGGATCAATTCACCCCTCCACTTT . . TRBJ1-6 TRBV7-2
CASSLDHSGKTQYF TGTGCCAGCAGCTTAGATCACTCGGGGAAGACCCAGTACTTC . . TRBJ2-5 TRBV11-2
CASSFSGGETQYF TGTGCCAGCAGCTTTAGCGGGGGAGAGACCCAGTACTTC TRBD2 . TRBJ2-5 TRBV11-3
CASSRDRGIDGELFF TGTGCCAGCAGTCGGGACAGGGGAATCGACGGGGAGCTGTTTTTT TRBD1 . TRBJ2-2 TRBV6-5
CASSLEAANEQFF TGTGCCAGCAGCTTAGAAGCGGCCAATGAGCAGTTCTTC . once TRBJ2-1 TRBV7-2
CASSFPRHGYTF TGTGCCAGCAGTTTCCCCAGACACGGCTACACCTTC . . TRBJ1-2 TRBV6-6
CASSYSRGGADGYTF TGTGCCAGCAGTTACTCGAGAGGGGGCGCCGATGGCTACACCTTC TRBD1 . TRBJ1-2 TRBV6-5
CASSSEGQYGYTF TGCGCCAGCAGCTCCGAGGGACAGTATGGCTACACCTTC TRBD1 few TRBJ1-2 TRBV5-1
CASVRSGRLGEQYF TGTGCCAGCGTAAGGAGCGGGAGGTTAGGCGAGCAGTACTTC TRBD2 . TRBJ2-7 TRBV2
CASSFDREAFF TGTGCCAGCAGTTTCGACAGGGAAGCTTTCTTT . . TRBJ1-1 TRBV12-3/TRBV12-4
CASSRPRSSYNEQFF TGCGCCAGCAGTAGGCCGCGGAGCTCCTACAATGAGCAGTTCTTC . . TRBJ2-1 TRBV10-1
CASSVQGIRETQYF TGTGCCAGCAGCGTCCAGGGAATTAGAGAGACCCAGTACTTC . . TRBJ2-5 TRBV2
CASSLAGPYNEQFF TGTGCCAGCAGTCTAGCGGGGCCTTACAATGAGCAGTTCTTC TRBD2 . TRBJ2-1 TRBV2